This is a list of T cell receptor beta chains from one sample in a study of blood T cell repertoires in COVID-19. Sequencing was performed with immunoSEQ multiplex PCR; in TCRdb, only in-frame clones are kept and a portion is missing. The sample includes 200,000 or so clones, 70% to 90% of them seen just once. Sequenced: peripheral blood. These receptor sequences come from a man between 60 and 75 years old with acute or convalescent COVID-19. Each CDR3 is given with its conserved first and last residue. The order of the fields is D gene, V gene, J gene, clone size, CDR3 DNA, CDR3 protein. A D gene is named only where the DNA matches it firmly. Clone size appears in some rows only: once, few, many, or a class for an expanded clone.

>NA|TRBV27|TRBJ1-6|NA
TGTGCCAGCAGTTCCGACAGCCTGAATTCACCCCTCCACTTT
CASSSDSLNSPLHF
>TRBD1|TRBV4-3|TRBJ1-3|NA
TGCGCCAGCAGCCAAGAAATACAGGGGTTCGCCTCTGGAAACACCATATATTTT
CASSQEIQGFASGNTIYF
>TRBD1|TRBV19|TRBJ1-6|NA
TGTGCCAGTGGGGACAGGGGGCATTCACCCCTCCACTTT
CASGDRGHSPLHF
>NA|TRBV10-3|TRBJ2-1|NA
TGTGCCATCAGTGAGTCGAGTCTAGCGACCTACAATGAGCAGTTCTTC
CAISESSLATYNEQFF
>NA|TRBV30|TRBJ2-3|once
TGTGCCTGGAGTTGGAGGGCCACAGATACGCAGTATTTT
CAWSWRATDTQYF
>TRBD1|TRBV6-6|TRBJ1-4|NA
TGTGCCAGCAGTGTCCCGACAGGGGGAGGTGAAAAACTGTTTTTT
CASSVPTGGGEKLFF
>TRBD2|TRBV9|TRBJ2-5|few
TGTGCCAGCAGCGTAGGTAGCGGGAGGGAAGAGACCCAGTACTTC
CASSVGSGREETQYF
>NA|TRBV21-1|TRBJ2-1|NA
TGTGCCAGCAGCAATCCTGTGAGCTCCTACAATGAGCAGTTCTTC
CASSNPVSSYNEQFF
>NA|TRBV12-1|TRBJ2-1|NA
TGTGCCACCAGCCCTCAGCGGGAGAATGGTGATGAGCAGTTCTTC
CATSPQRENGDEQFF
>TRBD2|TRBV27|TRBJ2-7|NA
TGTGCCAGCAGTTTAGGGTGGGCTAGCGGTTCTGCCCTCCACGAGCAGTACTTC
CASSLGWASGSALHEQYF
>NA|TRBV5-5|TRBJ1-4|NA
TGTGCCAGCAGCACTCGACAGGACAACGAAAAACTGTTTTTT
CASSTRQDNEKLFF
>NA|TRBV16|TRBJ1-1|NA
TGTGCCAGCAGCTCGCCCTTCAGGGGAAGAGCTGAAGCTTTCTTT
CASSSPFRGRAEAFF
>TRBD1|TRBV28|TRBJ1-2|NA
TGTGCCAGCAGTCTTCCGGACAGGGTCGCTGGTGGCTACACCTTC
CASSLPDRVAGGYTF
>TRBD2|TRBV10-3|TRBJ2-1|NA
TGTGCCATCAGTAGGGGACTAGCGGGAACCAATGAGCAGTTCTTC
CAISRGLAGTNEQFF
>NA|TRBV2|TRBJ2-6|few
TGTGCCAGCAGTGGTACTGGGGCCAACGTCCTGACTTTC
CASSGTGANVLTF
>TRBD2|TRBV19|TRBJ2-1|NA
TGTGCCAGTAGTACTAGCGGGAGCGGGTCCAATGAGCAGTTCTTC
CASSTSGSGSNEQFF
>NA|TRBV19|TRBJ1-1|NA
TGTGCCAGTAGTATTGGACGGGGGTGGACTGAAGCTTTCTTT
CASSIGRGWTEAFF
>TRBD2|TRBV7-8|TRBJ2-7|few
TGTGCCAGCAGCGCCACTAGCGGGAGACAGGGCTACGAGCAGTACTTC
CASSATSGRQGYEQYF
>TRBD1|TRBV27|TRBJ2-2|NA
TGTGCCAGCAGTTTAATGTCAGGGGGCATGGCCGGGGAGCTGTTTTTT
CASSLMSGGMAGELFF
>NA|TRBV4-3|TRBJ2-1|NA
TGCGCCAGCAGCCAGGGATGGGGGGAGAGGTACAATGAGCAGTTCTTC
CASSQGWGERYNEQFF
>TRBD1|TRBV7-9|TRBJ1-1|NA
TGTGCCAGCAGCTTTTTCTCGGACAGGGGCACTGAAGCTTTCTTT
CASSFFSDRGTEAFF
>NA|TRBV6-5|TRBJ1-4|NA
TGTGCCAGCGTCAGGGATAGTGGTGAAAAACTGTTTTTT
CASVRDSGEKLFF
>NA|TRBV19|TRBJ1-6|NA
TGTGCCAGTAGTGTGGCTTCCGTCTTCACTAATTCACCCCTCCACTTT
CASSVASVFTNSPLHF
>NA|TRBV10-3|TRBJ2-7|NA
TGTGCCATCAGTGAATTGCGTCTACAGGAAAGCTCCTACGAGCAGTACTTC
CAISELRLQESSYEQYF
>TRBD2|TRBV18|TRBJ2-7|NA
TGTGCCAGCTCACCCTATAGCGGGGCCTACGAGCAGTACTTC
CASSPYSGAYEQYF
>TRBD1|TRBV7-2|TRBJ2-7|NA
TGTGCCAGCAGCTTAGACCTGGGACAGGGGCGCGAGCAGTACTTC
CASSLDLGQGREQYF
>TRBD2|TRBV27|TRBJ2-1|NA
TGTGCCAGCAGTTTGGGGAGGGCCAGGCAGTTCTTC
CASSLGRARQFF
>TRBD2|TRBV4-1|TRBJ2-7|NA
TGCGCCAGCAGCCAAACTAGCGGTTACTCCTACGAGCAGTACTTC
CASSQTSGYSYEQYF
>NA|TRBV14|TRBJ2-3|NA
TGTGCCAGCAGCCAGTCGGGCGGGAGCACAGATACGCAGTATTTT
CASSQSGGSTDTQYF
>TRBD2|TRBV28|TRBJ2-3|NA
TGTGCCAGCAGTTCCCCTAGCGGGAGAGATACGCAGTATTTT
CASSSPSGRDTQYF
>NA|TRBV4-2|TRBJ1-4|NA
TGTGCCAGCAGCCTCTCGGGTTATGATGAAAAACTGTTTTTT
CASSLSGYDEKLFF
>TRBD1|TRBV18|TRBJ2-3|once
TGTGCCAGCTCACCAACGACAGGGGGCACAGATACGCAGTATTTT
CASSPTTGGTDTQYF
>TRBD1|TRBV7-9|TRBJ1-2|NA
TGTGCCAGCAGATCTACAGGGGGCGTGGGCTACACCTTC
CASRSTGGVGYTF
>TRBD1|TRBV28|TRBJ2-5|few
TGTGCCAGCAGTCCTCAGGTGACAGGGAGAGAGACCCAGTACTTC
CASSPQVTGRETQYF
>NA|TRBV7-2|TRBJ1-1|NA
TGTGCCAGCAGCTTAGGATGGGGGGGGCGTACTGAAGCTTTCTTT
CASSLGWGGRTEAFF
>TRBD2|TRBV6-6|TRBJ2-5|NA
TGTGCCAGCAGTTACAAATCGGGGGGGGCGACGGAGACCCAGTACTTC
CASSYKSGGATETQYF
>NA|TRBV10-3|TRBJ2-7|NA
TGTGCCAGTACGGGACACCCTCTGGAGCAGTACTTC
CASTGHPLEQYF
>NA|TRBV2|TRBJ2-1|NA
TGTGCCAGCAGTGAAGATATCTACAATGAGCAGTTCTTC
CASSEDIYNEQFF
>NA|TRBV24-1|TRBJ2-3|few
TGTGCCACGGAGTCTAGCACAGATACGCAGTATTTT
CATESSTDTQYF
>TRBD1|TRBV7-2|TRBJ1-1|once
TGTGCCAGCAGCTTCGCCGGGACAGGGGTTTTGGTAGCTTTCTTT
CASSFAGTGVLVAFF
>NA|TRBV3-1/TRBV3-2|TRBJ1-3|NA
TGTGCCAGCAGCCAGAGTGAAAGACTCGGAAACACCATATATTTT
CASSQSERLGNTIYF
>NA|TRBV7-9|TRBJ1-4|NA
TGTGCCAGCAGCCCCGAAGGGGCAACTAATGAAAAACTGTTTTTT
CASSPEGATNEKLFF
>TRBD2|TRBV9|TRBJ2-3|NA
TGTGCCAGCAGCGTAACTAGCGGGGCCTCAGATACGCAGTATTTT
CASSVTSGASDTQYF
>NA|TRBV5-5|TRBJ2-5|NA
TGTGCCAGCAGCTTCGGGATCCCAGAGACCCAGTACTTC
CASSFGIPETQYF